A selection of T cell receptor beta chains follows, all from one sample in a study of blood T cell repertoires in COVID-19. TCRdb keeps only in-frame clones here, not all; method: immunoSEQ multiplex PCR. Counted here are a few hundred thousand clones, approximately 83% occurring once; the ten biggest clones make up less than 2.5%. The sequenced sample consisted of PBMCs or T cells enriched from blood (not recorded which). All receptors derive from a man aged 30-40 years who had recovered from COVID-19. Each CDR3 is given with its conserved first and last residue. The order of the fields is V gene, clone size, D gene, J gene, CDR3 protein, CDR3 DNA. D genes are given only for firm matches. Some rows have no size entry. The others give once, few or many, or a class for an expanded clone.

v_gene: TRBV5-1; abundance: .; d_gene: .; j_gene: TRBJ2-3; CDR3aa: CASSLEGWGTDTQYF; CDR3nt: TGCGCCAGCAGCTTAGAGGGCTGGGGAACAGATACGCAGTATTTT
v_gene: TRBV5-6; abundance: .; d_gene: TRBD1; j_gene: TRBJ1-4; CDR3aa: CASRKKNRGPDEKLFF; CDR3nt: TGTGCCAGCAGAAAGAAAAACAGGGGGCCAGATGAAAAACTGTTTTTT
v_gene: TRBV10-3; abundance: .; d_gene: TRBD2; j_gene: TRBJ2-2; CDR3aa: CAISAGGTGELFF; CDR3nt: TGTGCCATCAGTGCGGGGGGCACCGGGGAGCTGTTTTTT
v_gene: TRBV5-6; abundance: .; d_gene: TRBD1; j_gene: TRBJ1-2; CDR3aa: CASSLAPGGYYGYTF; CDR3nt: TGTGCCAGCAGCTTGGCTCCAGGGGGATACTATGGCTACACCTTC
v_gene: TRBV9; abundance: few; d_gene: .; j_gene: TRBJ1-4; CDR3aa: CASSVGRGAEKLFF; CDR3nt: TGTGCCAGCAGCGTGGGCAGGGGTGCCGAAAAACTGTTTTTT
v_gene: TRBV6-1; abundance: .; d_gene: .; j_gene: TRBJ1-5; CDR3aa: CASSEVRVSSNQPQHF; CDR3nt: TGTGCCAGCAGTGAAGTTAGAGTGTCAAGCAATCAGCCCCAGCATTTT
v_gene: TRBV4-1; abundance: .; d_gene: TRBD2; j_gene: TRBJ2-1; CDR3aa: CASSQVPSGVLNTANEQFF; CDR3nt: TGCGCCAGCAGCCAAGTTCCTAGCGGGGTATTAAATACCGCCAATGAGCAGTTCTTC
v_gene: TRBV2; abundance: .; d_gene: TRBD1; j_gene: TRBJ2-7; CDR3aa: CASRTGAPIQYF; CDR3nt: TGTGCCAGCAGGACAGGGGCCCCCATACAGTACTTC
v_gene: TRBV20-1; abundance: .; d_gene: .; j_gene: TRBJ2-3; CDR3aa: CSASGGPPTDTQYF; CDR3nt: TGCAGTGCTAGTGGGGGGCCTCCGACAGATACGCAGTATTTT
v_gene: TRBV6-5; abundance: .; d_gene: .; j_gene: TRBJ1-2; CDR3aa: CASNPGGGTNYGYTF; CDR3nt: TGTGCCAGCAATCCCGGGGGAGGCACAAACTATGGCTACACCTTC
v_gene: TRBV7-2; abundance: .; d_gene: TRBD2; j_gene: TRBJ2-1; CDR3aa: CASSSLAGSYNEQFF; CDR3nt: TGTGCCAGCAGCTCGCTAGCGGGGTCCTACAATGAGCAGTTCTTC
v_gene: TRBV6-2/TRBV6-3; abundance: .; d_gene: TRBD1; j_gene: TRBJ1-5; CDR3aa: CASSWTGGQPQHF; CDR3nt: TGTGCCAGCAGTTGGACAGGTGGTCAGCCCCAGCATTTT
v_gene: TRBV5-1; abundance: once; d_gene: .; j_gene: TRBJ2-7; CDR3aa: CASSLVYRGRSYEQYF; CDR3nt: TGCGCCAGCAGCTTGGTGTATAGGGGTCGGTCCTACGAGCAGTACTTC
v_gene: TRBV4-1; abundance: .; d_gene: TRBD1; j_gene: TRBJ2-2; CDR3aa: CASSQGTGAGELFF; CDR3nt: TGCGCCAGCAGCCAAGGTACAGGGGCCGGGGAGCTGTTTTTT
v_gene: TRBV18; abundance: .; d_gene: TRBD2; j_gene: TRBJ2-5; CDR3aa: CASSPQGTSGETQYF; CDR3nt: TGTGCCAGCTCACCACAAGGGACTAGCGGGGAGACCCAGTACTTC
v_gene: TRBV6-5; abundance: .; d_gene: TRBD1; j_gene: TRBJ1-1; CDR3aa: CASSTGGTNTEAFF; CDR3nt: TGTGCCAGCAGTACAGGGGGAACGAACACTGAAGCTTTCTTT
v_gene: TRBV30; abundance: once; d_gene: .; j_gene: TRBJ2-1; CDR3aa: CAWSVTGGGFNEQFF; CDR3nt: TGTGCCTGGAGTGTAACGGGGGGCGGGTTCAATGAGCAGTTCTTC
v_gene: TRBV2; abundance: .; d_gene: TRBD1; j_gene: TRBJ1-2; CDR3aa: CASSEITGQGNYGYTF; CDR3nt: TGTGCCAGCAGTGAAATCACGGGACAGGGGAACTATGGCTACACCTTC
v_gene: TRBV9; abundance: .; d_gene: TRBD1; j_gene: TRBJ1-2; CDR3aa: CASSKGTGGVGTF; CDR3nt: TGTGCCAGCAGTAAAGGGACAGGGGGCGTCGGCACCTTC
v_gene: TRBV11-3; abundance: .; d_gene: .; j_gene: TRBJ1-1; CDR3aa: CATHWGQANTEAFF; CDR3nt: TGTGCCACCCATTGGGGGCAGGCGAACACTGAAGCTTTCTTT
v_gene: TRBV21-1; abundance: .; d_gene: .; j_gene: TRBJ1-1; CDR3aa: CASSKSGQGEGTAFF; CDR3nt: TGTGCCAGCAGCAAATCAGGACAGGGCGAGGGAACAGCTTTCTTT
v_gene: TRBV5-5; abundance: .; d_gene: .; j_gene: TRBJ2-7; CDR3aa: CASSWGEQEQYF; CDR3nt: TGTGCCAGCAGCTGGGGGGAGCAAGAGCAGTACTTC
v_gene: TRBV19; abundance: few; d_gene: .; j_gene: TRBJ2-7; CDR3aa: CASSPMLGASYEQYF; CDR3nt: TGTGCCAGTAGCCCGATGCTGGGGGCTAGCTACGAGCAGTACTTC
v_gene: TRBV19; abundance: few; d_gene: .; j_gene: TRBJ2-3; CDR3aa: CASTRGDTQYF; CDR3nt: TGTGCCAGTACGCGGGGAGATACGCAGTATTTT
v_gene: TRBV5-1; abundance: .; d_gene: .; j_gene: TRBJ1-1; CDR3aa: CASSLVETLNTEAFF; CDR3nt: TGCGCCAGCAGCTTAGTAGAAACCTTGAACACTGAAGCTTTCTTT
v_gene: TRBV3-1/TRBV3-2; abundance: .; d_gene: TRBD1; j_gene: TRBJ1-2; CDR3aa: CASSQDRTGFRDYGYTF; CDR3nt: TGTGCCAGCAGCCAAGATCGGACAGGGTTTAGGGACTATGGCTACACCTTC
v_gene: TRBV4-2; abundance: .; d_gene: .; j_gene: TRBJ1-2; CDR3aa: CASSLVRGDLKYGYTF; CDR3nt: TGTGCCAGCAGCCTGGTACGGGGAGACTTGAAGTATGGCTACACCTTC
v_gene: TRBV4-1; abundance: .; d_gene: TRBD2; j_gene: TRBJ2-7; CDR3aa: CASSQISGGALYEQYF; CDR3nt: TGCGCCAGCAGCCAGATCAGCGGGGGGGCCCTCTACGAGCAGTACTTC
v_gene: TRBV3-1/TRBV3-2; abundance: .; d_gene: .; j_gene: TRBJ2-3; CDR3aa: CASSLTDTQYF; CDR3nt: TGTGCCAGCAGCCTGACTGATACGCAGTATTTT
v_gene: TRBV4-2; abundance: once; d_gene: .; j_gene: TRBJ1-6; CDR3aa: CASSQDLTGRNSPLHF; CDR3nt: TGTGCCAGCAGCCAAGATCTTACAGGGCGCAATTCACCCCTCCACTTT
v_gene: TRBV6-5; abundance: .; d_gene: .; j_gene: TRBJ1-1; CDR3aa: CASSHGGTEAFF; CDR3nt: TGTGCCAGCAGTCACGGTGGCACTGAAGCTTTCTTT
v_gene: TRBV2; abundance: .; d_gene: TRBD1; j_gene: TRBJ2-3; CDR3aa: CASRAGQGADTQYF; CDR3nt: TGTGCCAGCAGAGCGGGACAGGGGGCAGATACGCAGTATTTT
v_gene: TRBV5-1; abundance: .; d_gene: TRBD1; j_gene: TRBJ2-7; CDR3aa: CASSLAADRGREQYF; CDR3nt: TGCGCCAGCAGCTTGGCCGCCGACAGGGGGCGGGAGCAGTACTTC
v_gene: TRBV5-4; abundance: .; d_gene: TRBD1; j_gene: TRBJ1-2; CDR3aa: CASSLQKQGVHGYTF; CDR3nt: TGTGCCAGCAGCTTGCAAAAACAGGGGGTTCATGGCTACACCTTC
v_gene: TRBV10-3; abundance: .; d_gene: .; j_gene: TRBJ2-2; CDR3aa: CAISESRVNTGELFF; CDR3nt: TGTGCCATCAGTGAGTCCAGGGTGAACACCGGGGAGCTGTTTTTT
v_gene: TRBV24-1; abundance: .; d_gene: .; j_gene: TRBJ1-1; CDR3aa: CATSETRGGLTEAFF; CDR3nt: TGTGCCACCAGTGAAACCCGGGGTGGACTTACTGAAGCTTTCTTT
v_gene: TRBV15; abundance: .; d_gene: .; j_gene: TRBJ1-1; CDR3aa: CATSRPGMGLNTEAFF; CDR3nt: TGTGCCACCAGCAGACCCGGGATGGGCTTGAACACTGAAGCTTTCTTT
v_gene: TRBV30; abundance: .; d_gene: .; j_gene: TRBJ1-6; CDR3aa: CAWAGTYSPLHF; CDR3nt: TGTGCCTGGGCTGGGACATATTCACCCCTCCACTTT
v_gene: TRBV5-1; abundance: .; d_gene: .; j_gene: TRBJ1-5; CDR3aa: CASSLSDSTSSNQPQHF; CDR3nt: TGCGCCAGCAGCTTGAGCGACAGTACGTCGAGCAATCAGCCCCAGCATTTT
v_gene: TRBV7-3; abundance: .; d_gene: .; j_gene: TRBJ2-3; CDR3aa: CASSLGTSDTDTQYF; CDR3nt: TGTGCCAGCAGCTTAGGTACCAGCGATACAGATACGCAGTATTTT
v_gene: TRBV6-6; abundance: once; d_gene: .; j_gene: TRBJ2-7; CDR3aa: CASTLTGPTYEQYF; CDR3nt: TGTGCCAGCACCCTGACAGGCCCGACCTACGAGCAGTACTTC
v_gene: TRBV7-8; abundance: once; d_gene: .; j_gene: TRBJ1-3; CDR3aa: CASSPYGTQGNTIYF; CDR3nt: TGTGCCAGCAGCCCGTATGGGACTCAAGGAAACACCATATATTTT
v_gene: TRBV30; abundance: .; d_gene: TRBD1; j_gene: TRBJ2-7; CDR3aa: CAWSPGQGLSYEQYF; CDR3nt: TGTGCCTGGAGCCCAGGACAGGGTCTATCCTACGAGCAGTACTTC
v_gene: TRBV11-1; abundance: .; d_gene: .; j_gene: TRBJ1-6; CDR3aa: CASSLEGNSPLHF; CDR3nt: TGTGCCAGCAGCTTAGAGGGGAATTCACCCCTCCACTTT
v_gene: TRBV7-3; abundance: .; d_gene: TRBD2; j_gene: TRBJ2-3; CDR3aa: CASSLQRGSTDTQYF; CDR3nt: TGTGCCAGCAGCTTACAGCGGGGAAGCACAGATACGCAGTATTTT
v_gene: TRBV6-5; abundance: .; d_gene: .; j_gene: TRBJ2-3; CDR3aa: CASSYSGRSTDTQYF; CDR3nt: TGTGCCAGCAGTTACTCGGGCAGGAGCACAGATACGCAGTATTTT
v_gene: TRBV6-5; abundance: .; d_gene: .; j_gene: TRBJ1-1; CDR3aa: CATGGGNTEAFF; CDR3nt: TGTGCCACCGGGGGGGGCAACACTGAAGCTTTCTTT
v_gene: TRBV27; abundance: .; d_gene: .; j_gene: TRBJ1-5; CDR3aa: CASRGQTYSNQPQHF; CDR3nt: TGTGCCAGCAGAGGACAGACTTATAGCAATCAGCCCCAGCATTTT
v_gene: TRBV18; abundance: .; d_gene: TRBD1; j_gene: TRBJ2-3; CDR3aa: CASSPPGQGARTDTQYF; CDR3nt: TGTGCCAGCTCACCGCCCGGACAGGGGGCGCGCACAGATACGCAGTATTTT
v_gene: TRBV7-9; abundance: .; d_gene: TRBD2; j_gene: TRBJ2-5; CDR3aa: CASSPPLAGGPGETQYF; CDR3nt: TGTGCCAGCAGCCCCCCACTAGCGGGGGGCCCCGGGGAGACCCAGTACTTC
v_gene: TRBV7-6; abundance: few; d_gene: .; j_gene: TRBJ1-4; CDR3aa: CASSLTEATNEKLFF; CDR3nt: TGTGCCAGCAGCCTTACTGAGGCAACTAATGAAAAACTGTTTTTT
v_gene: TRBV24-1; abundance: once; d_gene: .; j_gene: TRBJ2-1; CDR3aa: CATSDFSAGEQFF; CDR3nt: TGTGCCACCAGTGATTTCTCCGCCGGGGAGCAGTTCTTC
v_gene: TRBV29-1; abundance: .; d_gene: TRBD1; j_gene: TRBJ1-2; CDR3aa: CSVLADRVGDGYTF; CDR3nt: TGCAGCGTTCTAGCGGACAGGGTAGGGGATGGCTACACCTTC
v_gene: TRBV7-7; abundance: .; d_gene: TRBD2; j_gene: TRBJ2-3; CDR3aa: CASSFLAGMTSTDTQYF; CDR3nt: TGTGCTAGCAGCTTTCTAGCGGGTATGACTAGCACAGATACGCAGTATTTT
v_gene: TRBV24-1; abundance: few; d_gene: .; j_gene: TRBJ2-7; CDR3aa: CATSVASSTEQYF; CDR3nt: TGTGCCACCAGTGTGGCTAGCTCTACCGAGCAGTACTTC
v_gene: TRBV3-1/TRBV3-2; abundance: .; d_gene: .; j_gene: TRBJ1-6; CDR3aa: CASSQESPTTYNSPLHF; CDR3nt: TGTGCCAGCAGCCAAGAGTCACCCACTACCTATAATTCACCCCTCCACTTT
v_gene: TRBV3-1/TRBV3-2; abundance: .; d_gene: TRBD1; j_gene: TRBJ2-1; CDR3aa: CARHPHPGQGYNEQFF; CDR3nt: TGTGCCAGACATCCCCACCCGGGACAGGGGTACAATGAGCAGTTCTTC